The following is a T cell receptor (beta chain) sequence with its context. As yet, its antigen is unknown. Antigen-specific CD4+ T cell clonotypes were called by their expansion after viral peptide-pool culture in ViraFEST. Following a roughly 9-day culture, CD4+ T cells were purified. Nucleocapsid antibodies were negative in the vaccine recipients, who had never had SARS-CoV-2 infection. The data belong to a study of vaccination effects on CD4 cells after COVID-19. The study, taken as a whole, reports: Researchers report that only 1 of 255 vaccine-induced clones in healthy vaccinees cross-reacted with common cold coronaviruses. Late in the post-vaccination period, infection-induced and vaccine-induced clones underwent marked clonal contraction.

CDR1 and CDR2 (germline): SGHTA, FQGTGA. V shed 0 bases and J shed 5 bases, with 10 bases lying between them. This CDR3 is built from 15 residues. Profiling relied on immunoSEQ multiplex PCR, and the TCRdb table lists in-frame clones only, not all of them. Here the sample spans around 68,000 clones, 75% to 90% being singletons. The chain carries TRBV7-3 and TRBJ2-2; tentatively, D is TRBD2 (5 bases). The TCR comes from a human donor who received a COVID-19 vaccine. The sequencing here drew on CD4+ T cells from PBMCs cultured with SARS-CoV-2 spike peptides, taken before COVID-19 vaccination. CDR3 residues: CASSLTPRGTGELFF. CDR3 coding DNA: TGTGCCAGCAGCTTAACGCCCCGAGGGACCGGGGAGCTGTTTTTT.